The rows below give T cell receptor beta chains drawn from one sample of a study of blood T cell repertoires in COVID-19. Assay: immunoSEQ multiplex PCR; the TCRdb copy retains only in-frame clones and omits some. Of 250,000 to 350,000 clones listed, approximately 85% are singletons. The sample taken for sequencing was PBMCs or T cells enriched from blood (not recorded which). These TCRs come from a woman in her 30s who had recovered from COVID-19. CDR3s include the opening cysteine and the closing phenylalanine or tryptophan. A D gene is named only where the DNA matches it firmly. Rows give clone size only sometimes, using once, few, many, or a class for an expanded clone.

cdr3_nt,cdr3_aa,d_call,j_call,v_call,clone_size
TGTGCCAGCTCACCGGGGCAGTCCTATAATTCACCCCTCCACTTT,CASSPGQSYNSPLHF,-,TRBJ1-6,TRBV18,few
TGTGCCAGCAGAGCTCCGGACAGAATCTATGGCTACACCTTC,CASRAPDRIYGYTF,-,TRBJ1-2,TRBV27,few
TGCGCCAGCAGCCAAGTAGGCAGGGGACGTAGCAATCAGCCCCAGCATTTT,CASSQVGRGRSNQPQHF,-,TRBJ1-5,TRBV4-1,-
TGTGCCAGCAGCTTGCTACAACTAGCGGTCGACGGGGAGCTGTTTTTT,CASSLLQLAVDGELFF,TRBD2,TRBJ2-2,TRBV7-6,-
TGTGCCAGCAGCCGGACAGGGGTCTATGGCTACACCTTC,CASSRTGVYGYTF,TRBD1,TRBJ1-2,TRBV27,few
TGTGCCATCACGCCTAGACAGTCCGGTTCTGGGGCCAACGTCCTGACTTTC,CAITPRQSGSGANVLTF,-,TRBJ2-6,TRBV10-3,-
TGTGCCTGGCAGGGGTCAAGCTACGAGCAGTACTTC,CAWQGSSYEQYF,-,TRBJ2-7,TRBV30,once
TGCGCCAGCAGCTTCGGACAGGGGGCATCCTACGAGCAGTACTTC,CASSFGQGASYEQYF,TRBD1,TRBJ2-7,TRBV5-1,-
TGTGCCAGCAGTTTGACCGGGGGGCCTGAGACCCAGTACTTC,CASSLTGGPETQYF,-,TRBJ2-5,TRBV5-4,-
TGTGCCAGCAGTTATTGTGTGGGGCTGGGGGCCAAAAACATTCAGTACTTC,CASSYCVGLGAKNIQYF,-,TRBJ2-4,TRBV6-9,-
TGTGCCAGCAGTGCGAGGAGGGTTGGCAAAAACATTCAGTACTTC,CASSARRVGKNIQYF,-,TRBJ2-4,TRBV2,-
TGCGCCAGCGCGGGAGGGCCTTCGGCAGATACGCAGTATTTT,CASAGGPSADTQYF,TRBD2,TRBJ2-3,TRBV10-2,-
TGTGCCAGCAATAAGGGACAGGGGAGCGGGGTAAACGAGCAGTACTTC,CASNKGQGSGVNEQYF,TRBD1,TRBJ2-7,TRBV6-6,-
TGTGCCTGGAGTGTACGCGTGTCGGTCTATGGCTACACCTTC,CAWSVRVSVYGYTF,-,TRBJ1-2,TRBV30,once
TGTGCCAGCAGTTTAAGGTTTGTCGGGCCTAGCGGGAGCTTGGAGACCCAGTACTTC,CASSLRFVGPSGSLETQYF,TRBD2,TRBJ2-5,TRBV28,-
TGCGCCAGCTCCTTTGGACAGGCCGGTGGGGCCAACGTCCTGACTTTC,CASSFGQAGGANVLTF,TRBD1,TRBJ2-6,TRBV5-1,-
TGCGCCAGCAGTCCCGGGGCTAGCGGGAGAGAAACAGTCTACAATGAGCAGTTCTTC,CASSPGASGRETVYNEQFF,TRBD2,TRBJ2-1,TRBV10-1,-
TGTGCCAGCAGTTACACTAGCGGGAGGTCGGCATACGAGCAGTACTTC,CASSYTSGRSAYEQYF,TRBD2,TRBJ2-7,TRBV6-5,few
TGTGCCAGCAGCCAGGGACAGTGGAACACCGGGGAGCTGTTTTTT,CASSQGQWNTGELFF,TRBD1,TRBJ2-2,TRBV14,-
TGCGCCAGCAGCCAAGAAAGAGGGGGCCAAACGAACACCGGGGAGCTGTTTTTT,CASSQERGGQTNTGELFF,TRBD1,TRBJ2-2,TRBV4-1,-
TGCGCCAGCAGCCGAGGGACAGGGGGGGCCTACGAGCAGTACTTC,CASSRGTGGAYEQYF,TRBD1,TRBJ2-7,TRBV4-1,-
TGTGCCAGCAGTTTTACAGGGAGCTCCTACGAGCAGTACTTC,CASSFTGSSYEQYF,-,TRBJ2-7,TRBV27,once